One sample yielded the 24 T cell receptor beta chains listed below, sequenced in a study of blood T cells in healthy people across ages. A second 7 to 11 cycle PCR used barcoded and J-beta primers. MiXCR, run by TCRdb on the 5' RACE reads, gives a single entry per CDR3 protein. The sample comprises 1.2 million to 1.5 million distinct CDR3 sequences, approximately 59% of which are singletons, and 6.5% to 8% rests with the top ten. Sample: blood. These receptors came from a man between 18 and 29 years old in good health.

This chain links TRBV20-1 with TRBJ1-5, with D unresolved. The CDR3 loop spans 16 amino acids. V was trimmed by 1 base and J by 4 bases, leaving 17 bases between them. Germline loops: CDR1 DFQATT, CDR2 SNEGSKA (reference sequence). CDR3 in amino acids: CSARVDPGVPNQPQHF. The CDR3 nucleotides are TGCAGTGCTAGAGTCGATCCCGGGGTGCCGAATCAGCCCCAGCATTTT.

V gene TRBV5-1 combines with J gene TRBJ2-7; no clear D gene. The CDR3 totals 13 residues. Between the trimmed V and J ends, which lost 4 bases and 4 bases, there was a span of 12 bases. Germline V gives CDR1 SGHRS, CDR2 YFSETQ. The CDR3 loop reads CASSIATGYEQYF. CDR3 DNA sequence: TGCGCCAGCAGCATCGCTACGGGTTACGAGCAGTACTTC.

The chain joins TRBV18 to TRBJ2-3, with a possible D match to TRBD2 (5 bases). Germline assignment: CDR1 KGHSH and CDR2 LQKENI. V was cut by 5 bases and J by 2 bases, with 14 bases left in between. The CDR3 has 15 residues. DNA for the CDR3: TGTGCCAGCTCATCATTGCACGGGATCACAGATACGCAGTATTTT. Protein product: CASSSLHGITDTQYF.

V and J are TRBV29-1 and TRBJ2-3; 8 nucleotides line up with TRBD2. The CDR3 totals 16 residues. V dropped 2 bases and J dropped 2; count of bases not matched to a gene: 9. The germline V gene encodes CDR1 SQVTM and CDR2 ANQGSEA. CDR3 region: CSVEPTSGGSTDTQYF. The CDR3 DNA reads TGCAGCGTTGAACCGACCAGCGGGGGATCCACAGATACGCAGTATTTT.

DNA of the CDR3: TGTGCCAGCAGCTTCCGGGTCAGAGGCTACACCTTC. Translation gives CASSFRVRGYTF. The chain carries TRBV7-9 and TRBJ1-2, with D hard to call. There are 12 residues in the CDR3. Germline CDR1 and CDR2: SEHNR and FQNEAQ (reference sequence). V was pared by 3 bases and J by 8 bases, with 10 bases between.

The chain joins TRBV12-3 or TRBV12-4 to TRBJ1-2; D is unresolved. This CDR3 has 11 residues. Trimming left V 8 bases short and J 3 bases short, with 7 bases between. CDR3 residues: CASGSHYGYTF. CDR3 nucleotides: TGTGCCAGCGGTTCTCACTATGGCTACACCTTC.

For the CDR3, the DNA is TGTGCCAGCAGTTGTACAGCGCTCAATCAGCCCCAGCATTTT. Its translation: CASSCTALNQPQHF. The chain links TRBV6-5 to TRBJ1-5; no definite D call. Trimming cost V 4 bases and J 3 bases, with 10 bases left between them. Germline V gene lookup returns CDR1 MNHEY and CDR2 SVGAGI. CDR3 size: 14 residues.

This chain connects TRBV27 to TRBJ2-7; TRBD2 is a possible D gene (5 bases). From germline, CDR1 is MNHEY and CDR2 SMNVEV (reference sequence). V shed 3 bases and J shed 3 bases, with 12 bases lying between them. This CDR3 comprises 14 residues. CDR3 nucleotides: TGTGCCAGCAGTTTCGCGGGCTTTGACTACGAGCAGTACTTC. It specifies CASSFAGFDYEQYF.

This clonotype was recorded a few times. This chain uses TRBV4-1 with TRBJ2-1, with TRBD2 as a possible D gene (6 bases). This CDR3 is built from 13 residues. Per germline, CDR1 MGHRA and CDR2 YSYEKL. V lost 1 base and J lost 10, with 11 bases in between. CDR3 protein: CASSQVEGREQFF. The DNA for the CDR3 is TGCGCCAGCAGCCAAGTCGAGGGGAGGGAGCAGTTCTTC.

The chain uses TRBV18 and TRBJ2-1; no firm D call. Germline CDR1 and CDR2: KGHSH and LQKENI. V dropped 1 base and J dropped 1 base, with 17 bases sitting between them. CDR3 length equals 18 residues. Here the CDR3 reads CASSPRESLPGSYNEQFF. Written as DNA, the CDR3 is TGTGCCAGCTCACCACGAGAGTCACTTCCCGGGTCCTACAATGAGCAGTTCTTC.

The chain joins TRBV28 to TRBJ1-1, with D uncertain. The germline V gene has CDR1 MDHEN and CDR2 SYDVKM. The CDR3 length is 11 residues. V lost 7 bases and J 6 bases, leaving 9 bases between the germline ends. CDR3 in DNA: TGTGCCAGCATTAGGAGATCTGAAGCTTTCTTT. It yields the protein CASIRRSEAFF. Drawing the rest from reference TRBV28 and TRBJ1-1, the complete variable domain is DVKVTQSSRYLVKRTGEKVFLECVQDMDHENMFWYRQDPGLGLRLIYFSYDVKMKEKGDIPEGYSVSREKKERFSLILESASTNQTSMYLCASIRRSEAFFGQGTRLTVV.

This clonotype was detected only a few times. The chain has TRBV20-1 and TRBJ2-4; tentatively, D is TRBD2 (5 bases). This CDR3 is 12 amino acids long. The V gene's germline CDR1 is DFQATT and CDR2 SNEGSKA (reference sequence). With 6 bases removed from V and 7 bases from J, the gap between germline ends came to 13 bases. The CDR3 sequence: CSAAGGANIQYF. CDR3 in DNA: TGCAGTGCCGCGGGTGGAGCCAACATTCAGTACTTC.

The CDR3 loop is CASSLAVNSNTEAFF. The CDR3 coding sequence is TGCGCCAGCAGCTTGGCCGTTAACTCGAACACTGAAGCTTTCTTT. J is TRBJ1-1 and V is TRBV5-1; D is ambiguous. Trimming removed 0 bases from V and 1 base from J, with 10 bases in between. In germline, CDR1 is SGHRS, CDR2 YFSETQ. This CDR3 is built from 15 residues.

The gene calls are TRBV25-1 and TRBJ2-4; 8 bases fit TRBD1. CDR1 is MGHDK, CDR2 SYGVNS, per germline. This CDR3 contains 18 residues. V was pared by 6 bases and J by 0 bases, with 13 bases of the junction left unmatched. Here the CDR3 DNA reads TGTGCCAGCAGAGAAACCGGGACAGGAGGCCTAGCCAAAAACATTCAGTACTTC. Translated, it gives CASRETGTGGLAKNIQYF. The complete variable domain, with remaining parts taken from reference TRBV25-1 and TRBJ2-4, reads EADIYQTPRYLVIGTGKKITLECSQTMGHDKMYWYQQDPGMELHLIHYSYGVNSTEKGDLSSESTVSRIRTEHFPLTLESARPSHTSQYLCASRETGTGGLAKNIQYFGAGTRLSVL.

V gene TRBV6-2 or TRBV6-3 combines with J gene TRBJ2-1, with 7 positions matching TRBD1. This CDR3 spans 18 amino acids. CDR1 is MNHEY and CDR2 is SVGEGT in the germline V gene. Losses at the gene ends were 2 bases for V and 5 bases for J; bases not matched to a gene: 15. CDR3 sequence (DNA): TGTGCCAGCAGTTACCCCACACAGGGGACAAACTGGAACAATGAGCAGTTCTTC. It is translated as CASSYPTQGTNWNNEQFF.

Ten or more counts support this clonotype. The chain is built from TRBV20-1 and TRBJ2-5, with D maybe TRBD2 (6 bases). The V gene's germline CDR1 is DFQATT and CDR2 SNEGSKA (reference sequence). V lost 3 bases and J 0 bases, leaving 23 bases between the germline ends. The CDR3 covers 18 residues. The CDR3 DNA reads as TGCAGTGCTAGGTATCTCGGGACTCGGGCGGACAACCAAGAGACCCAGTACTTC. Translating gives CSARYLGTRADNQETQYF.

V is TRBV15 and J is TRBJ2-1; 9 bases agree with TRBD2. With V trimmed by 7 bases and J by 3 bases, 10 bases remained unmatched. This CDR3 has 16 amino acids. Per germline, CDR1 LNHNV and CDR2 YYDKDF (reference sequence). The CDR3 DNA is TGTGCCACCAACGGGCGGTCAGCGGGAGGCTACAATGAGCAGTTCTTC. This gives the protein CATNGRSAGGYNEQFF.

The CDR3 here is CASSQDSTGTVNGYTF. CDR3 DNA sequence: TGCGCCAGCAGCCAAGATTCTACCGGGACAGTTAATGGCTACACCTTC. The V gene is TRBV4-3, the J gene TRBJ1-2; 7 nucleotides line up with TRBD1. Germline V gene sequence: CDR1 LGHNA, CDR2 YSLEER. The CDR3 runs to 16 residues. The J segment lost 6 bases and the V segment lost 0 bases, leaving 10 bases of the junction unmatched.

V and J are TRBV20-1 and TRBJ2-1; TRBD1 might be the D (6 bases). The J call may be wrong; the DNA end is better matched by TRBJ2-7. This CDR3 has 12 amino acids. CDR1 DFQATT and CDR2 SNEGSKA come from the germline V gene (reference sequence). CDR3 region: CSASEQGNEQYF. The CDR3, as DNA: TGCAGTGCTTCGGAACAGGGCAACGAGCAGTACTTC.

This clonotype has only one observation. This chain uses TRBV20-1 with TRBJ1-4; no clear D gene. Per germline, CDR1 DFQATT and CDR2 SNEGSKA (reference sequence). The V and J ends lost 2 bases and 0 bases respectively, with 13 bases between them. The CDR3 loop spans 16 amino acids. In nucleotides, the CDR3 is TGCAGTGCTAGACATCCGTTTTCGGCAACTAATGAAAAACTGTTTTTT. Protein product: CSARHPFSATNEKLFF.

A word on this clonotype: Since the CDR3 does not end with the conserved phenylalanine or tryptophan, this likely comes from a read error. This rearrangement joins TRBV4-2 to TRBJ1-2, with 7 positions matching TRBD1. Per germline, CDR1 LGHNA and CDR2 YNFKEQ. The CDR3 length is 16 residues. The V gene end was trimmed by 2 bases and the J gene end by 2 bases; junction bases not matched to a gene: 8. The CDR3 coding sequence is TGTGCCAGCAGCCAACTTTCGACAGGGCCGAACTATGGCTACACCGTC. It yields the protein CASSQLSTGPNYGYTV.

CDR3 sequence reads: CASRSPGNYEQYF. The DNA of the CDR3 is TGTGCCAGCAGGTCCCCGGGGAACTACGAGCAGTACTTC. The chain couples TRBV6-5 to TRBJ2-5; D is possibly TRBD2 (5 bases). The J call may be wrong; the DNA end is better matched by TRBJ2-7. This CDR3 is built from 13 residues. Germline V lookup: CDR1 MNHEY, CDR2 SVGAGI.

In its sample, this clonotype was seen many times. V is TRBV12-3 or TRBV12-4 and J is TRBJ2-5; perhaps TRBD1 as D (5 bases). With 2 bases removed from V and 4 bases from J, the gap between germline ends came to 8 bases. CDR3 length: 13 residues. The CDR3 reads CASSLRQGETQYF. CDR3 nucleotides: TGTGCCAGCAGTTTAAGGCAGGGAGAGACCCAGTACTTC.

This rearrangement joins TRBV27 to TRBJ2-1, with a weak D call TRBD2 (5 bases). The CDR3 totals 16 residues. V dropped 3 bases and J dropped 8 bases, with 20 bases sitting between them. The germline CDR1 and CDR2 sequences are MNHEY and SMNVEV (reference sequence). The CDR3, as DNA: TGTGCCAGCAGTTTCAGAGCGGAGAAAAGATATGATGAGCAGTTCTTC. Translating gives CASSFRAEKRYDEQFF.